This T cell receptor (beta chain) was observed in a study of blood T cell repertoires in COVID-19. Whole-study context: From T cells, B-cell-depleted T cells, or PBMCs came the material, which was cDNA or gDNA.

The germline V and J ends were trimmed by 1 base and 5 bases, with 6 bases remaining between them. This CDR3 is 13 amino acids long. The germline gives CDR1 SNHLY, CDR2 FYNNEI. One Seattle source followed patients from active infection through their disease course. In the authors' methods: Reference gene primer amplification yielded estimated nucleated cell counts. TCRdb's copy holds only in-frame clones and misses some; the assay was immunoSEQ multiplex PCR. That table gives V, J and clone size, and the DNA gave D and trimming. The top ten hold approximately 12% of the sample, which has 150,000 to 200,000 clones, around nine tenths seen once.

Input material: peripheral blood. The TCR was taken from a woman aged 70-85 years with COVID-19, enrolled during active disease. The V and J genes are TRBV2 and TRBJ2-1; no clear D. The CDR3 coding sequence is TGTGCCAGCAGTGAAGAACATAACAATGAGCAGTTCTTC. This gives the protein CASSEEHNNEQFF.